The present T cell receptor beta chain was sequenced within a study of shared clonotypes between healthy human individuals. Study-wide results and limits: On the whole, naive subsets had larger estimated richness than memory subsets had.

This CDR3 comprises 16 residues. J gave up 5 bases and V 5 bases, and 13 bases lay outside the gene matches. The germline V gene encodes CDR1 SGHTA and CDR2 FQGTGA. Naive CD8 cells lacked CD45RO, underwent positive selection for CCR7 and left out terminally differentiated effector memory CD45RA+ cells. HIV-negative, healthy adults without recent acute infections or vaccinations were the donors. Sequencing used immunoSEQ multiplex PCR; TCRdb keeps in-frame clones, though not all of them. The sample consists of about 2.1 million clones, around 95% of them appearing once. With regard to this clone: The antigen remains unidentified.

The receptor was derived from a man aged 18 to 30 in good health. Some clones in this sample may be carry-over from other donors' samples. Input material: naive CD8+ T cells from PBMCs. The chain recombines TRBV7-3 with TRBJ2-3; 7 positions match TRBD2. CDR3 bases: TGTGCCAGCAGCCCCTGGGGGGGAGGGCCTCGAGATACGCAGTATTTT. This gives the protein CASSPWGGGPRDTQYF.